This is a list of T cell receptor beta chains from one sample in a study of identifying expanded T cells in peripheral blood. Generated by immunoSEQ multiplex PCR, the TCRdb table keeps only in-frame clones and is missing some. Here the sample spans 85,000 to 120,000 clones, around 89% being singletons. Sequencing used blood. These receptor sequences come from a person aged 18-69 years in good health. Both conserved end residues are part of each CDR3. The D gene is left open where the match is weak. Clone size is not always given. Where it is, it says once, few, many or a class for expanded clones.

v_call: TRBV9
j_call: TRBJ1-1
clone_size: -
d_call: TRBD1
cdr3_nt: TGTGCCAGCAGCGTGACAGGGGGCTACACTGAAGCTTTCTTT
cdr3_aa: CASSVTGGYTEAFF

v_call: TRBV2
j_call: TRBJ2-5
clone_size: -
d_call: TRBD1
cdr3_nt: TGTGCCAGCAGTGAATATGCCCGACAGGGAAAAGAGACCCAGTACTTC
cdr3_aa: CASSEYARQGKETQYF

v_call: TRBV18
j_call: TRBJ2-1
clone_size: -
d_call: TRBD2
cdr3_nt: TGTGCCAGCTCACCAGCGGGGGGGTGGTCCTACAATGAGCAGTTCTTC
cdr3_aa: CASSPAGGWSYNEQFF

v_call: TRBV19
j_call: TRBJ1-5
clone_size: -
d_call: TRBD1
cdr3_nt: TGTGCCACCTCCGCACCCCCGGGACAGGGGAAGTATAGCAATCAGCCCCAGCATTTT
cdr3_aa: CATSAPPGQGKYSNQPQHF

v_call: TRBV6-1
j_call: TRBJ1-3
clone_size: -
d_call: -
cdr3_nt: TGTGCCAGCAGTGGTAGTTTAGGCCCGAGCTCTGGAAACACCATATATTTT
cdr3_aa: CASSGSLGPSSGNTIYF

v_call: TRBV16
j_call: TRBJ1-2
clone_size: -
d_call: -
cdr3_nt: TGTGCCAGCAGCCAGGCCGACATAATGGTTTGGGGCTACACCTTC
cdr3_aa: CASSQADIMVWGYTF

v_call: TRBV29-1
j_call: TRBJ1-2
clone_size: -
d_call: -
cdr3_nt: TGCAGCGTTGATGCAGGGGCGGGCGGCTACACCTTC
cdr3_aa: CSVDAGAGGYTF

v_call: TRBV7-9
j_call: TRBJ1-3
clone_size: -
d_call: TRBD1
cdr3_nt: TGTGCCAGCAGCCAAAGCAGGGGGCATTTGAACACCATATATTTT
cdr3_aa: CASSQSRGHLNTIYF

v_call: TRBV5-6
j_call: TRBJ2-1
clone_size: -
d_call: -
cdr3_nt: TGTGCCAGCAGCTTGGAGTCGGAGGTTTCCTACAATGAGCAGTTCTTC
cdr3_aa: CASSLESEVSYNEQFF

v_call: TRBV29-1
j_call: TRBJ2-1
clone_size: once
d_call: TRBD2
cdr3_nt: TGCAGCGGAGGACTAGCGAGCAATGAGCAGTTCTTC
cdr3_aa: CSGGLASNEQFF

v_call: TRBV7-7
j_call: TRBJ2-7
clone_size: -
d_call: -
cdr3_nt: TGTGCCAGCAGCTTCACCCCTGGAGGGGAGCAGTACTTC
cdr3_aa: CASSFTPGGEQYF

v_call: TRBV7-2
j_call: TRBJ1-5
clone_size: -
d_call: TRBD1
cdr3_nt: TGTGCCAGCAGCTTTGGGGACAGGGGGCAACAGCCCCAGCATTTT
cdr3_aa: CASSFGDRGQQPQHF

v_call: TRBV18
j_call: TRBJ1-1
clone_size: -
d_call: -
cdr3_nt: TGTGCCAGCCACCAACTAATACAGGGAAACACTGAAGCTTTCTTT
cdr3_aa: CASHQLIQGNTEAFF

v_call: TRBV18
j_call: TRBJ1-1
clone_size: -
d_call: -
cdr3_nt: TGTGCCAGCTCACCTCAGGGGAGTACTGAAGCTTTCTTT
cdr3_aa: CASSPQGSTEAFF

v_call: TRBV5-4
j_call: TRBJ2-5
clone_size: -
d_call: -
cdr3_nt: TGTGCCAGCAGCCCCCCGGGGGACCAAGAGACCCAGTACTTC
cdr3_aa: CASSPPGDQETQYF

v_call: TRBV5-1
j_call: TRBJ2-2
clone_size: -
d_call: -
cdr3_nt: TGCGCCAGCAGCTTGGAGAGGGTAACTTTCGCCGGGGAGCTGTTTTTT
cdr3_aa: CASSLERVTFAGELFF

v_call: TRBV27
j_call: TRBJ2-1
clone_size: -
d_call: -
cdr3_nt: TGTGCCAGCACCACTTCGGGCTCCTACAATGAGCAGTTCTTC
cdr3_aa: CASTTSGSYNEQFF

v_call: TRBV18
j_call: TRBJ2-2
clone_size: -
d_call: TRBD2
cdr3_nt: TGTGCCAGCTCATTCACCCCAGCGGGAGGGATCACCGGGGAGCTGTTTTTT
cdr3_aa: CASSFTPAGGITGELFF

v_call: TRBV28
j_call: TRBJ1-1
clone_size: -
d_call: -
cdr3_nt: TGTGCCAGCAGTCACAATAGTGAAGCTTTCTTT
cdr3_aa: CASSHNSEAFF

v_call: TRBV2
j_call: TRBJ2-7
clone_size: -
d_call: -
cdr3_nt: TGTGCCAGCAGCGTCGGGGCGAGCTCCTACGAGCAGTACTTC
cdr3_aa: CASSVGASSYEQYF

v_call: TRBV30
j_call: TRBJ1-3
clone_size: -
d_call: TRBD1
cdr3_nt: TGTGCCTGGGGACAGGGGCGGAACACCATATATTTT
cdr3_aa: CAWGQGRNTIYF

v_call: TRBV6-6
j_call: TRBJ1-5
clone_size: -
d_call: TRBD1
cdr3_nt: TGTGCCAGCAGCTTGGGGACAGGACGTCAGCCCCAGCATTTT
cdr3_aa: CASSLGTGRQPQHF

v_call: TRBV2
j_call: TRBJ2-3
clone_size: once
d_call: -
cdr3_nt: TGTGCCAGCAAGGCTAGCCTCGCAGATACGCAGTATTTT
cdr3_aa: CASKASLADTQYF

v_call: TRBV6-1
j_call: TRBJ2-7
clone_size: -
d_call: -
cdr3_nt: TGTGCCAGCAGTGAAGCAGGCATCAGCTCCTACGAGCAGTACTTC
cdr3_aa: CASSEAGISSYEQYF

v_call: TRBV5-4
j_call: TRBJ2-3
clone_size: few
d_call: -
cdr3_nt: TGTGCCAGCAGCTTCGATGAGGGGTCAGATACGCAGTATTTT
cdr3_aa: CASSFDEGSDTQYF

v_call: TRBV10-3
j_call: TRBJ2-3
clone_size: few
d_call: TRBD2
cdr3_nt: TGTGCCATTAAATCTGGGACTAGCGGGGGGCTCACAGATACGCAGTATTTT
cdr3_aa: CAIKSGTSGGLTDTQYF

v_call: TRBV28
j_call: TRBJ2-5
clone_size: -
d_call: TRBD1
cdr3_nt: TGTGCCAGCAGTCTGCCAGGGGGAGAGACCCAGTACTTC
cdr3_aa: CASSLPGGETQYF

v_call: TRBV5-4
j_call: TRBJ2-7
clone_size: few
d_call: TRBD2
cdr3_nt: TGTGCCAGCAGCCAAGGAGGGACTAGCGGGGGCTACGAGCAGTACTTC
cdr3_aa: CASSQGGTSGGYEQYF

v_call: TRBV9
j_call: TRBJ1-1
clone_size: few
d_call: -
cdr3_nt: TGTGCCAGCAGCTCAGAGGGCAGGGTAAGCACTGAAGCTTTCTTT
cdr3_aa: CASSSEGRVSTEAFF

v_call: TRBV5-1
j_call: TRBJ2-7
clone_size: -
d_call: -
cdr3_nt: TGCGCCAGCAGCCGCGGGACAGTCGACTACGAGCAGTACTTC
cdr3_aa: CASSRGTVDYEQYF

v_call: TRBV7-9
j_call: TRBJ1-1
clone_size: -
d_call: TRBD1
cdr3_nt: TGTGCCAGCAGCTCGGACAGGGGGAACACTGAAGCTTTCTTT
cdr3_aa: CASSSDRGNTEAFF

v_call: TRBV10-3
j_call: TRBJ2-7
clone_size: -
d_call: TRBD1
cdr3_nt: TGTGCCATCAGTTGGGACAGGGTGGTCAACGAGCAGTACTTC
cdr3_aa: CAISWDRVVNEQYF

v_call: TRBV2
j_call: TRBJ1-5
clone_size: few
d_call: TRBD1
cdr3_nt: TGTGCCAGCAGTACTGACAGGGGGAATCAGCCCCAGCATTTT
cdr3_aa: CASSTDRGNQPQHF

v_call: TRBV5-6
j_call: TRBJ2-1
clone_size: -
d_call: TRBD2
cdr3_nt: TGTGCCAGCAGCATAAGGACTAGCGGGAAGTTCTACAATGAGCAGTTCTTC
cdr3_aa: CASSIRTSGKFYNEQFF

v_call: TRBV5-6
j_call: TRBJ1-1
clone_size: few
d_call: -
cdr3_nt: TGTGCCAGCAGCTGGGGGCGGGACACTGAAGCTTTCTTT
cdr3_aa: CASSWGRDTEAFF

v_call: TRBV19
j_call: TRBJ1-5
clone_size: few
d_call: -
cdr3_nt: TGTGCCAGTAGTAAAGGAGCCCATCAGCCCCAGCATTTT
cdr3_aa: CASSKGAHQPQHF

v_call: TRBV19
j_call: TRBJ1-2
clone_size: -
d_call: -
cdr3_nt: TGTGCCAGTAGAATATACGGTGGCTACACCTTC
cdr3_aa: CASRIYGGYTF

v_call: TRBV7-2
j_call: TRBJ2-1
clone_size: -
d_call: -
cdr3_nt: TGTGCCAGCAGCTTAGCGAGTCGGGGTGGGCCCTACAATGAGCAGTTCTTC
cdr3_aa: CASSLASRGGPYNEQFF

v_call: TRBV27
j_call: TRBJ1-1
clone_size: -
d_call: TRBD1
cdr3_nt: TGTGCCAGCAGAGATCGACAGGGGGCTCTCACTGAAGCTTTCTTT
cdr3_aa: CASRDRQGALTEAFF

v_call: TRBV6-5
j_call: TRBJ1-2
clone_size: -
d_call: -
cdr3_nt: TGTGCCAGCCTTCGCCGAGGGGCCGCTAACTATGGCTACACCTTC
cdr3_aa: CASLRRGAANYGYTF

v_call: TRBV10-3
j_call: TRBJ1-2
clone_size: -
d_call: -
cdr3_nt: TGTGCCATCGGAGACACAGGGTTCTATGGCTACACCTTC
cdr3_aa: CAIGDTGFYGYTF

v_call: TRBV7-2
j_call: TRBJ2-6
clone_size: -
d_call: TRBD2
cdr3_nt: TGTGCCAGCAGCCCTCTGGGACTAGCATCGGGGGCCAACGTCCTGACTTTC
cdr3_aa: CASSPLGLASGANVLTF

v_call: TRBV7-9
j_call: TRBJ1-6
clone_size: -
d_call: -
cdr3_nt: TGTGCCAGCAGCCAAGGACAGAATAATTCACCCCTCCACTTT
cdr3_aa: CASSQGQNNSPLHF

v_call: TRBV7-2
j_call: TRBJ1-5
clone_size: -
d_call: -
cdr3_nt: TGTGCCAGCAGCTTTACTTCTCTCTGGAGCAATCAGCCCCAGCATTTT
cdr3_aa: CASSFTSLWSNQPQHF

v_call: TRBV5-1
j_call: TRBJ2-1
clone_size: -
d_call: TRBD2
cdr3_nt: TGCGCCAGCAGCTTGGCCGGACTAGAGAATGAGCAGTTCTTC
cdr3_aa: CASSLAGLENEQFF

v_call: TRBV7-6
j_call: TRBJ2-3
clone_size: few
d_call: TRBD2
cdr3_nt: TGTGCCAGCAGCCGTCGGGGGGGGACTGGGGATACGCAGTATTTT
cdr3_aa: CASSRRGGTGDTQYF

v_call: TRBV6-1
j_call: TRBJ1-2
clone_size: -
d_call: -
cdr3_nt: TGTGCCAGTGAGGGACGGAACAACTATGGCTACACCTTC
cdr3_aa: CASEGRNNYGYTF

v_call: TRBV7-7
j_call: TRBJ2-7
clone_size: -
d_call: TRBD1
cdr3_nt: TGTGCCAGCAGCTTTGACAGGGCTAACGAGCAGTACTTC
cdr3_aa: CASSFDRANEQYF

v_call: TRBV6-1
j_call: TRBJ1-1
clone_size: -
d_call: TRBD1
cdr3_nt: TGTGCCAGCGGACAGGGGGAAAACACTGAAGCTTTCTTT
cdr3_aa: CASGQGENTEAFF

v_call: TRBV4-1
j_call: TRBJ1-3
clone_size: -
d_call: -
cdr3_nt: TGCGCCAGCAGCCAAGATTGGGGATTTGGAAACACCATATATTTT
cdr3_aa: CASSQDWGFGNTIYF

v_call: TRBV6-5
j_call: TRBJ2-7
clone_size: -
d_call: TRBD2
cdr3_nt: TGTGCCAGCACCCCGGGAGCGGGAGGGCCGAGAGAGCAGTACTTC
cdr3_aa: CASTPGAGGPREQYF

v_call: TRBV5-1
j_call: TRBJ2-3
clone_size: once
d_call: -
cdr3_nt: TGCGCCAGCAGCTTGTTCCGGGAGTCAGATACGCAGTATTTT
cdr3_aa: CASSLFRESDTQYF

v_call: TRBV6-5
j_call: TRBJ1-2
clone_size: -
d_call: -
cdr3_nt: TGTGCCAGCAGCCCAGTTTCTGGCTATGGCTACACCTTC
cdr3_aa: CASSPVSGYGYTF

v_call: TRBV29-1
j_call: TRBJ1-2
clone_size: -
d_call: TRBD1
cdr3_nt: TGCAGCGTCCAAGGGACAGCGATCTATGGCTACACCTTC
cdr3_aa: CSVQGTAIYGYTF